This T cell receptor beta chain was obtained from a study of shared clonotypes between healthy human individuals. This table comes from immunoSEQ multiplex PCR, and its TCRdb copy is limited to in-frame clones, with some not included. Of roughly 2.5 million clones listed, 85% to 95% are singletons. V dropped 3 bases and J dropped 0 bases, with 15 bases sitting between them. The germline gives CDR1 MGHDK, CDR2 SYGVNS. The CDR3 is 16 amino acids. The clonotype comes from a man in his late teens or twenties in good health. The sample comprised naive CD4+ T cells sorted from blood. Subset described: CD45RA+ positively selected. The V gene is TRBV25-1, the J gene TRBJ2-7; D is unresolved. In nucleotides, the CDR3 is TGTGCCAGCAGTGATCGTAGGGCCCAGAGCTCCTACGAGCAGTACTTC. The encoded protein is CASSDRRAQSSYEQYF.